This TCR beta chain is drawn from a study of shared clonotypes between healthy human individuals. As to this clone: No antigen is known for it.

TCRdb keeps only in-frame clones here, not all; method: immunoSEQ multiplex PCR. The sample lists 2,500,000 or so clones, roughly 93% seen once, with more than 0.35% in the top ten. Germline values: CDR1 MNHEY, CDR2 SMNVEV (reference sequence). This CDR3 is built from 13 residues. Trimming stripped 6 bases from V and 10 bases from J, with 16 bases between. Study-wide findings and caveats: Roughly 5% was the fraction of naive CD4 clonotypes found shared across a few donors.

V is TRBV27 and J is TRBJ1-5; D remains unclear. Sequencing used naive CD4+ T cells from PBMCs. Subset meaning: CD45RA+ positively selected. The sequence came from a young man in good health. Some clones in this sample may be carry-over from other donors' samples. This CDR3 is CASRVGLWAPQHF. CDR3 in DNA: TGTGCCAGCAGAGTGGGTCTTTGGGCTCCCCAGCATTTT.